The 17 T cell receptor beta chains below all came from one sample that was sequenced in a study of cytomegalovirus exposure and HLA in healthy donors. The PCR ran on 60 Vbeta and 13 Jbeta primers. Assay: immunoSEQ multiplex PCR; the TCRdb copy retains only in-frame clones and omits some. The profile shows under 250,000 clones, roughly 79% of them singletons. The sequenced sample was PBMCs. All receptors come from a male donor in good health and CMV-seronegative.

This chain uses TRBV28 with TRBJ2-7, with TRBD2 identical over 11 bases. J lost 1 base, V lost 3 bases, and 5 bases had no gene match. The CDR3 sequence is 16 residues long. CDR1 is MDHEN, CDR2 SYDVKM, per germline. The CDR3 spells CASSFPTSGGSYEQYF. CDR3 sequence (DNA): TGTGCCAGCAGTTTCCCTACTAGCGGGGGTTCCTACGAGCAGTACTTC.

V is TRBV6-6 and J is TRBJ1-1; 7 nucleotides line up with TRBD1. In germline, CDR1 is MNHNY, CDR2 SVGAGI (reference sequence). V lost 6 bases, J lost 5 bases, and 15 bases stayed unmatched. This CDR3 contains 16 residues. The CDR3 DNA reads TGTGCCAGCAGGTCGGGCCGACAGGGCAGGGGGACTGAAGCTTTCTTT. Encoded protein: CASRSGRQGRGTEAFF.

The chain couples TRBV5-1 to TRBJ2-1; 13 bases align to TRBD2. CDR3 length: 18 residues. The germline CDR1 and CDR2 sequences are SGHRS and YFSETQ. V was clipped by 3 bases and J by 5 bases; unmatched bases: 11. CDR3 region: CASSSPGLAGRSHNEQFF. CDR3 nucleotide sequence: TGCGCCAGCAGCTCTCCGGGACTAGCGGGAAGATCCCACAATGAGCAGTTCTTC. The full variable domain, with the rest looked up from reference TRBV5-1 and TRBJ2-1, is KAGVTQTPRYLIKTRGQQVTLSCSPISGHRSVSWYQQTPGQGLQFLFEYFSETQRNKGNFPGRFSGRQFSNSRSEMNVSTLELGDSALYLCASSSPGLAGRSHNEQFFGPGTRLTVL.

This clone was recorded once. Written as DNA, the CDR3 is TGTGCCAGCAGGTCTAGCGGCACCTACGAGCAGTACTTC. It specifies CASRSSGTYEQYF. The chain carries TRBV27 and TRBJ2-7; the match to TRBD2 covers 7 bases. J lost 2 bases, V lost 6 bases, and 4 bases had no gene match. Germline V gene lookup returns CDR1 MNHEY and CDR2 SMNVEV (reference sequence). CDR3 length: 13 residues.

The CDR3 DNA reads TGCGCCAGCAGCCACGGACAGGGACCCTACAATGAGCAGTTCTTC. Protein: CASSHGQGPYNEQFF. This sequence joins TRBV4-3 and TRBJ2-1; 8 nucleotides agree with TRBD1. J gave up 2 bases and V 3 bases, and 3 bases lay outside the gene matches. Germline V lookup: CDR1 LGHNA, CDR2 YSLEER. The CDR3 spans 15 residues.

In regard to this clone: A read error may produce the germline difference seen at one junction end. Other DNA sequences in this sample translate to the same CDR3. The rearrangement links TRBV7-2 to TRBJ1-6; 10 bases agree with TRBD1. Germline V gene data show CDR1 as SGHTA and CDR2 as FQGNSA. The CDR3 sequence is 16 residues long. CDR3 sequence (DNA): TGTGCCAGCAGCTCGACAGGGGGCCCTCGGCATTCGCCCCTCCACTTT. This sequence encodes CASSSTGGPRHSPLHF.

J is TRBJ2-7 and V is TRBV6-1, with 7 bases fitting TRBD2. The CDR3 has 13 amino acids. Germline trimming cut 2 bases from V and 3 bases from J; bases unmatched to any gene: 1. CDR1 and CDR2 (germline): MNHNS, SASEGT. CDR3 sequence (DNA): TGTGCCAGCAGTGAATGGGAGGGCTACGAGCAGTACTTC. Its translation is CASSEWEGYEQYF.

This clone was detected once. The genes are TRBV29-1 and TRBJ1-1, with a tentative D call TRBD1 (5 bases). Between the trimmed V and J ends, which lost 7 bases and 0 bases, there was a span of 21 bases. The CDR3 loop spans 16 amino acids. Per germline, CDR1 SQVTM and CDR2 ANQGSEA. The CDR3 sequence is CSGTLRDGGMNTEAFF. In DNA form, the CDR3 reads TGCAGCGGTACCCTGCGCGACGGGGGGATGAACACTGAAGCTTTCTTT.

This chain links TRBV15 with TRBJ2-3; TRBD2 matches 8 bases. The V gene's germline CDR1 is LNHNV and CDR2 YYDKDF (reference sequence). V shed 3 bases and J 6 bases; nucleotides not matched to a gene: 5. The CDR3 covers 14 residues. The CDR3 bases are TGTGCCACCAGCAGGCGGGGGGCTGGGGATACGCAGTATTTT. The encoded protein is CATSRRGAGDTQYF.

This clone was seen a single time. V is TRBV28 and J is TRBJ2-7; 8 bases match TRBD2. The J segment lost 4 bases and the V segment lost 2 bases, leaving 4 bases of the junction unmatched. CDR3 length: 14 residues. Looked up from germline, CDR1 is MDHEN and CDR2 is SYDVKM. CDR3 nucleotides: TGTGCCAGCAGTTTAAGCGGGAGTCTGTACGAGCAGTACTTC. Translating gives CASSLSGSLYEQYF.

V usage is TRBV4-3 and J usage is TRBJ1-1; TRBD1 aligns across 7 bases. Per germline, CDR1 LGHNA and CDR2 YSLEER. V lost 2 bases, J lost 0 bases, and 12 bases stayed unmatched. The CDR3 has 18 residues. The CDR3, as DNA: TGCGCCAGCAGCCAACAAATTCCGGGACAGCGTTTGAACACTGAAGCTTTCTTT. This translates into CASSQQIPGQRLNTEAFF.

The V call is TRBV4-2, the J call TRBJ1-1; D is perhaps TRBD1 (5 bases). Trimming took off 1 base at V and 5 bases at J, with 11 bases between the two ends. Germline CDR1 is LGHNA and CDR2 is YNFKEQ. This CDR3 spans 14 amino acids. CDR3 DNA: TGTGCCAGCAGCCAAGCATCAGGGAGGACTGAAGCTTTCTTT. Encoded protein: CASSQASGRTEAFF.

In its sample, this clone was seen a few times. DNA for the CDR3: TGTGCCAGCAGCTTGGTGGGCCTCCAAGAGACCCAGTACTTC. Protein sequence: CASSLVGLQETQYF. The V call is TRBV11-2, the J call TRBJ2-5; D remains unclear. V was pared by 3 bases and J by 1 base, with 9 bases between. The germline V gene encodes CDR1 SGHAT and CDR2 FQNNGV. This CDR3 is built from 14 residues.

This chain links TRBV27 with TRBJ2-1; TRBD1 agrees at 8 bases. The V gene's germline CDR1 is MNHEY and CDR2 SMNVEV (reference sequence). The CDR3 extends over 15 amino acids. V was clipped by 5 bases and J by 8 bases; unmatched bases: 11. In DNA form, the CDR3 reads TGTGCCAGCAGTAAGGAGGACAGGGAAATGGATGAGCAGTTCTTC. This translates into CASSKEDREMDEQFF.

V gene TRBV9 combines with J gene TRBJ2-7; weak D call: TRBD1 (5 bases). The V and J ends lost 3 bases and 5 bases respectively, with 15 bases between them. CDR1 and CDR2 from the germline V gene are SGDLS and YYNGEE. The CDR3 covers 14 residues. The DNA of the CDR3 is TGTGCCAGCAGCGGACCCGGCAGGGCGGACGAGCAGTACTTC. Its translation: CASSGPGRADEQYF.

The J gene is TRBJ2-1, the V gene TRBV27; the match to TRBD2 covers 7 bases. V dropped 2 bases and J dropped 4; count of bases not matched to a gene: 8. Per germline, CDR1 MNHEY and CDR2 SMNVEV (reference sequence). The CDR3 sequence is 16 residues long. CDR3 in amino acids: CASSLAGRERYNEQFF. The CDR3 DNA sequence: TGTGCCAGCAGTTTAGCGGGGCGGGAGCGGTACAATGAGCAGTTCTTC.

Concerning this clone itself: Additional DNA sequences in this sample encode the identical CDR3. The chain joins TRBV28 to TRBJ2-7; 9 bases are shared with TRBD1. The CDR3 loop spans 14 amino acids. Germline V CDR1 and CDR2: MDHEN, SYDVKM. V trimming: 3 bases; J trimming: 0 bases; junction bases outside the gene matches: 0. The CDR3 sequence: CASSLTGGSYEQYF. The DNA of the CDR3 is TGTGCCAGCAGTTTGACAGGGGGCTCCTACGAGCAGTACTTC. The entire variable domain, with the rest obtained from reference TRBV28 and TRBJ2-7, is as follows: DVKVTQSSRYLVKRTGEKVFLECVQDMDHENMFWYRQDPGLGLRLIYFSYDVKMKEKGDIPEGYSVSREKKERFSLILESASTNQTSMYLCASSLTGGSYEQYFGPGTRLTVT.